The present T cell receptor beta chain was sequenced within a study of blood T cells in healthy people across ages. Overall study findings and caveats: A strong correlation was seen between TCR beta diversity and naive T cell percentage.

Using a J-beta primer mix together with a sample-barcoded 5' primer, a second PCR was run for roughly 6 to 12 cycles. TCRdb reprocessed the 5' RACE reads with MiXCR, giving one entry per CDR3 protein. Of about a million distinct CDR3 sequences listed, just over 50% are singletons. This clonotype was detected a few times. Antigen specificity is unknown. Germline V gene lookup returns CDR1 SGHTA and CDR2 FQGTGA. CDR3 length equals 15 residues. Trimming cost V 5 bases and J 0 bases; bases outside gene matches: 4. Sequenced input: blood. This clonotype was sampled from a woman aged 55-69 years in good health. The chain combines TRBV7-3 with TRBJ2-1; 7 positions agree with TRBD2. DNA of the CDR3: TGTGCCAGCAGCCAGGGACTACACTCCTACAATGAGCAGTTCTTC. It yields the protein CASSQGLHSYNEQFF.